The 26 T cell receptor beta chains below come from one sample, sequenced in a study of Graves' ophthalmopathy and Graves' hyperthyroidism. The sequenced template was RNA, covering the TCR beta CDR3 region. After a first-round RT-PCR with HTBI primers, a second-round multiplex PCR was run. Via MiXCR, TCRdb re-called the multiplex PCR reads, giving one row per CDR3 protein. Found here are fewer than 250,000 distinct CDR3 sequences, roughly 29% of them singletons; the top ten hold approximately 8.6%. The specimen sequenced was peripheral blood. These receptors were collected from a man in his forties or fifties with Graves' ophthalmopathy.

In its sample, this clonotype was seen many times. The genes are TRBV24-1 and TRBJ2-7; a weak D match, TRBD2 (6 bases). The CDR3 is 14 residues long. V shed 6 bases and J shed 4 bases, with 15 bases lying between them. Germline-derived CDR1 and CDR2 are KGHDR and SFDVKD. CDR3 coding DNA: TGTGCCACCAGTAGCGGGTCGAGGGTATACGAGCAGTACTTC. Translated, it gives CATSSGSRVYEQYF.

In its sample, this clonotype was seen many times. J is TRBJ2-2 and V is TRBV6-5, with 12 bases aligning to TRBD1. Trimming cost V 4 bases and J 4 bases; bases outside gene matches: 7. The CDR3 consists of 17 residues. The germline V gene encodes CDR1 MNHEY and CDR2 SVGAGI. The CDR3 DNA follows: TGTGCCAGCAGTTCAAATAGGGACAGGGGGCGCACCGGGGAGCTGTTTTTT. It yields the protein CASSSNRDRGRTGELFF.

In its sample, this clonotype was seen many times. V and J are TRBV19 and TRBJ2-2; 8 nucleotides line up with TRBD2. V was pared by 4 bases and J by 5 bases, with 6 bases of the junction left unmatched. The CDR3 sequence is 15 residues long. Per the germline V gene, CDR1 is LNHDA and CDR2 is SQIVND (reference sequence). CDR3 residues: CASSNSGRGTGELFF. CDR3 bases: TGTGCCAGTAGTAACAGCGGGAGAGGGACCGGGGAGCTGTTTTTT.

The chain recombines TRBV28 with TRBJ2-5; 12 bases align to TRBD2. J lost 6 bases, V lost 5 bases, and 13 bases had no gene match. Germline CDR1 and CDR2: MDHEN and SYDVKM. The CDR3 extends over 17 amino acids. CDR3 sequence reads: CASSRRDGGLAGQTQYF. For the CDR3, the DNA is TGTGCCAGCAGTCGTCGGGACGGCGGACTAGCGGGGCAGACCCAGTACTTC.

This clonotype was detected many times. The chain recombines TRBV28 with TRBJ1-2, with D unresolved. CDR3 size: 12 residues. V was cut by 5 bases and J by 4 bases, with 8 bases left in between. Per the germline V gene, CDR1 is MDHEN and CDR2 is SYDVKM. The CDR3 reads CASSKTGYGYTF. The CDR3 coding sequence is TGTGCCAGCAGTAAAACGGGCTATGGCTACACCTTC.

This clonotype was seen many times. V usage is TRBV6-2 or TRBV6-3 and J usage is TRBJ2-7; D might be TRBD2 (6 bases). CDR1 and CDR2 from the germline V gene are MNHEY and SVGEGT. Trimming took off 0 bases at V and 4 bases at J, with 16 bases between the two ends. This CDR3 has 16 residues. The chain's CDR3 is CASSYSRGWSVYEQYF. The CDR3 bases are TGTGCCAGCAGTTACTCGCGGGGCTGGAGCGTTTACGAGCAGTACTTC.

This clonotype was counted ten times or more. The gene calls are TRBV6-2 or TRBV6-3 and TRBJ2-7; TRBD2 matches at 7 bases. V dropped 5 bases and J dropped 2; count of bases not matched to a gene: 6. CDR3 length equals 14 residues. CDR1 and CDR2 (germline): MNHEY, SVGEGT. The CDR3 nucleotides read TGTGCCAGCAGTGGGGGGGTTGGGGCCTACGAGCAGTACTTC. It yields the protein CASSGGVGAYEQYF.

This clonotype was observed a few times. The chain carries TRBV28 and TRBJ2-7; 15 positions match TRBD2. Germline CDR1 reads MDHEN; CDR2 reads SYDVKM. This CDR3 region has 17 residues. The junction had 12 bases not matched to a gene; V was cut back by 5 bases and J by 7 bases. CDR3 in amino acids: CASSTPQGLAGGREQYF. CDR3 DNA: TGTGCCAGCAGTACGCCGCAGGGACTAGCGGGAGGAAGGGAGCAGTACTTC. Drawing the rest from reference TRBV28 and TRBJ2-7, the complete variable domain is DVKVTQSSRYLVKRTGEKVFLECVQDMDHENMFWYRQDPGLGLRLIYFSYDVKMKEKGDIPEGYSVSREKKERFSLILESASTNQTSMYLCASSTPQGLAGGREQYFGPGTRLTVT.

The chain recombines TRBV6-2 or TRBV6-3 with TRBJ1-3; tentatively, D is TRBD1 (6 bases). Germline V lookup: CDR1 MNHEY, CDR2 SVGEGT. V was cut by 6 bases and J by 0 bases, with 21 bases left in between. This CDR3 has 18 residues. The CDR3 is CASSQSFLTGVSGNTIYF. The DNA of the CDR3 is TGTGCCAGCAGCCAATCCTTTCTGACAGGCGTCTCTGGAAACACCATATATTTT.

This clonotype was observed many times. Germline is not matched at one junction end, which may reflect a read error. The genes are TRBV20-1 and TRBJ1-2; the D gene is possibly TRBD1 (5 bases). Germline CDR1 DFQATT, CDR2 SNEGSKA (reference sequence). The CDR3 extends over 11 amino acids. The CDR3 DNA sequence: TGCAGCGCTATTAGAGGGGACCTTAGAACCTTC. Its translation: CSAIRGDLRTF.

Ten or more counts support this clonotype. DNA for the CDR3: TGCGCCAGCAGCCAAGTGGATGGGGAAGAGACCCAGTACTTC. Translation: CASSQVDGEETQYF. The chain is built from TRBV4-1 and TRBJ2-5; no reliable D call. Trimming stripped 1 base from V and 3 bases from J, with 9 bases between. Germline CDR1 MGHRA, CDR2 YSYEKL. CDR3 size: 14 residues.

This clonotype has at least ten counts. This chain connects TRBV12-3 or TRBV12-4 to TRBJ2-5, with 9 bases lining up with TRBD2. The CDR3 is 16 residues long. The trim removed 2 bases at V and 5 bases at J, leaving 9 bases unmatched. CDR3 protein: CASSLSVGGREETQYF. As DNA, the CDR3 is TGTGCCAGCAGTTTATCCGTCGGCGGGAGGGAGGAGACCCAGTACTTC.

This clonotype was seen more than once but under ten times. The chain is built from TRBV6-1 and TRBJ1-1; unclear D gene. The CDR3 sequence is 15 residues long. V was shortened by 1 base and J by 1 base, with 10 bases between the two germline ends. CDR1 MNHNS and CDR2 SASEGT come from the germline V gene. CDR3 sequence: CASSEGVRANTEAFF. CDR3 DNA: TGTGCCAGCAGTGAAGGAGTCAGAGCGAACACTGAAGCTTTCTTT.

Many counts were recorded for this clonotype. J is TRBJ2-2 and V is TRBV20-1; a possible D gene is TRBD1 (6 bases). Germline CDR1 and CDR2: DFQATT and SNEGSKA (reference sequence). The CDR3 is 15 residues long. V was cut by 3 bases and J by 3 bases, with 14 bases left in between. Here the CDR3 DNA reads TGCAGTGCTAGGCGGACAGACGGTCACACCGGGGAGCTGTTTTTT. Translated, it gives CSARRTDGHTGELFF.

This clonotype was counted many times. The chain employs TRBV10-3 and TRBJ1-2; no clear D gene. The CDR3 spans 14 residues. Germline V gives CDR1 ENHRY, CDR2 SYGVKD. V was pared by 6 bases and J by 3 bases, with 14 bases between. The CDR3 DNA reads TGTGCCATCAGCTCCGCGGGTGTAGACTATGGCTACACCTTC. This translates into CAISSAGVDYGYTF.

This clonotype occurred many times. V usage is TRBV30 and J usage is TRBJ1-2; D unclear. Between the trimmed V and J ends, which lost 3 bases and 2 bases, there was a span of 4 bases. The CDR3 has 11 amino acids. Germline V gene sequence: CDR1 GTSNPN, CDR2 SVGIG (reference sequence). The chain's CDR3 is CAWSVNYGYTF. In nucleotides, the CDR3 is TGTGCCTGGAGCGTCAACTATGGCTACACCTTC.

This clonotype was seen repeatedly, ten times or more. V and J are TRBV29-1 and TRBJ2-7; D is unclear. Trimming took 1 base from V and 5 from J, leaving 15 bases between them. This CDR3 region has 14 residues. Germline V gene sequence: CDR1 SQVTM, CDR2 ANQGSEA. The CDR3 bases are TGCAGCGTTGAAGGTGAAGGAGAGGCCAACGAGCAGTACTTC. It codes for CSVEGEGEANEQYF.

Ten or more counts support this clonotype. It is likely a read error, because the conserved phenylalanine at the end of the CDR3 is missing. The V call is TRBV27, the J call TRBJ2-2, with 7 bases identical to TRBD2. CDR1 is MNHEY, CDR2 SMNVEV, per germline (reference sequence). The CDR3 runs to 16 residues. The J segment lost 6 bases and the V segment lost 3 bases, leaving 10 bases of the junction unmatched. As DNA, the CDR3 is TGTGCCAGCAGTTTTCGCGGGAGTCGGTACGCCGGGGAGCTGTTTTCT. This codes for CASSFRGSRYAGELFS.

This clonotype was picked up many times. This could be a read error, since a much larger clone is one nucleotide away. As the CDR3 is not closed by the conserved phenylalanine or tryptophan, this likely results from a read error. The chain recombines TRBV7-9 with TRBJ2-7, with TRBD2 as a possible D gene (5 bases). Germline CDR1 reads SEHNR; CDR2 reads FQNEAQ (reference sequence). V lost 3 bases and J lost 6, with 6 bases in between. This CDR3 has 11 amino acids. CDR3 sequence reads: CASSFRGEQYS. In DNA, the CDR3 is TGTGCCAGCAGCTTCCGGGGCGAGCAGTACTCC.

This clonotype was counted a single time. V gene TRBV7-9 combines with J gene TRBJ1-1; tentative D call: TRBD1 (6 bases). The CDR3 contains 14 residues. Trimming shortened V by 3 bases and J by 2 bases, and 10 bases separated the two germline ends. Germline values: CDR1 SEHNR, CDR2 FQNEAQ (reference sequence). CDR3 nucleotide sequence: TGTGCCAGCAGCTTTTTGGGACAAAACACTGAAGCTTTCTTT. As protein: CASSFLGQNTEAFF.

The table lists this clonotype with a few counts. The chain has TRBV2 and TRBJ2-7; no reliable D call. The CDR3 is 13 amino acids. V was cut by 8 bases and J by 3 bases, with 14 bases left in between. CDR1 is SNHLY, CDR2 FYNNEI, per germline. This CDR3 is CASERAKGYEQYF. The CDR3 bases are TGTGCCAGCGAAAGGGCGAAGGGCTACGAGCAGTACTTC.

This clonotype was seen just once. J is TRBJ1-1 and V is TRBV3-1, with D perhaps TRBD1 (6 bases). The CDR3 covers 13 residues. The germline gives CDR1 LGHDT, CDR2 YNNKEL (reference sequence). Trimming stripped 1 base from V and 5 bases from J, with 8 bases between. The CDR3 sequence is CASSQGGGTEAFF. The CDR3 DNA follows: TGTGCCAGCAGCCAAGGAGGGGGGACTGAAGCTTTCTTT.

This clonotype was observed many times. The rearrangement uses TRBV6-5 and TRBJ2-5; D is possibly TRBD1 (5 bases). Germline V gene lookup returns CDR1 MNHEY and CDR2 SVGAGI. This CDR3 region has 16 residues. V lost 4 bases and J lost 2, with 17 bases in between. This CDR3 reads CASSSTVQVAQETQYF. The DNA for the CDR3 is TGTGCCAGCAGTTCCACAGTACAGGTGGCACAAGAGACCCAGTACTTC.

This clonotype came up many times. A much bigger clone sits one base away, suggesting this may be a read error. The chain employs TRBV5-6 and TRBJ1-5; tentatively, D is TRBD1 (6 bases). This CDR3 has 12 amino acids. Trimming shortened V by 4 bases and J by 5 bases, and 7 bases separated the two germline ends. Germline lookup yields CDR1 SGHDT and CDR2 YYEEEE. CDR3 sequence (DNA): TGTGCCAGCAGCAGGGGGGATCAGCCCCAGCATTTT. Protein product: CASSRGDQPQHF.

This clonotype was seen only a few times. This chain connects TRBV6-1 to TRBJ1-1, with TRBD1 identical over 9 bases. This CDR3 is 15 amino acids long. Germline V gives CDR1 MNHNS, CDR2 SASEGT. Germline trimming cut 7 bases from V and 0 bases from J; bases unmatched to any gene: 6. The CDR3 DNA reads as TGTGCCAGCATCCCACAGGGGGCGGTGAACACTGAAGCTTTCTTT. Encoded protein: CASIPQGAVNTEAFF.

This clonotype occurred many times. As DNA, the CDR3 is TGCGCCAGCAGCCAACCGTACCAAGAGACCCAGTACTTC. Amino acid sequence: CASSQPYQETQYF. The chain couples TRBV4-1 to TRBJ2-5; no reliable D call. With 2 bases removed from V and 0 bases from J, the gap between germline ends came to 4 bases. Germline V gene data show CDR1 as MGHRA and CDR2 as YSYEKL. The CDR3 is 13 residues long.